One and the same sample provided the 32 T cell receptor beta chains below, sequenced in a study of blood T cell repertoires in COVID-19. Only in-frame clones appear in the TCRdb table, and some are missing; sequencing was by immunoSEQ multiplex PCR. Among some 93,000 clones, 86% were seen once, and the ten largest hold 18%. The sample taken for sequencing was peripheral blood. These receptor sequences come from a woman at least 80 years old with acute or convalescent COVID-19.

The rearrangement uses TRBV3-1 (or the pseudogene TRBV3-2) and TRBJ2-5; 11 bases line up with TRBD1. The CDR3 length is 15 residues. From germline, CDR1 is LGHDT and CDR2 YNNKEL (reference sequence). With 1 base clipped from V and 5 bases from J, the junction kept 3 bases outside the gene matches. The CDR3 loop is CASSQGTGGGETQYF. In DNA form, the CDR3 reads TGTGCCAGCAGCCAAGGGACAGGGGGCGGGGAGACCCAGTACTTC.

V and J are TRBV5-1 and TRBJ2-7; D perhaps matches TRBD1 (6 bases). CDR1 is SGHRS and CDR2 is YFSETQ in the germline V gene. Between the trimmed V and J ends, which lost 4 bases and 2 bases, there was a span of 13 bases. The CDR3 has 14 residues. Written as DNA, the CDR3 is TGCGCCAGCAGCCCCATGGACAGACCCTACGAGCAGTACTTC. This encodes CASSPMDRPYEQYF.

This chain connects TRBV7-8 to TRBJ2-7; a possible D gene is TRBD1 (6 bases). V lost 5 bases and J 0 bases, leaving 14 bases between the germline ends. CDR3 length: 15 amino acids. Per the germline V gene, CDR1 is SGHVS and CDR2 is FQNEAQ. The CDR3 sequence is CASSPRTASSYEQYF. In DNA, the CDR3 is TGTGCCAGCAGCCCCCGGACAGCCAGCTCCTACGAGCAGTACTTC.

The gene calls are TRBV7-8 and TRBJ2-7; 9 bases map to TRBD1. Looked up from germline, CDR1 is SGHVS and CDR2 is FQNEAQ. Trimming took 5 bases from V and 3 from J; bases not matched to a gene: 8. This CDR3 region has 15 residues. The CDR3: CASSRAQGAGYEQYF. The DNA for the CDR3 is TGTGCCAGCAGCCGTGCACAGGGGGCCGGCTACGAGCAGTACTTC.

This clone turned up a few times. The V and J genes are TRBV28 and TRBJ2-7; maybe TRBD1 (6 bases). V lost 6 bases, J lost 4 bases, and 13 bases lay in between. CDR1 and CDR2 (germline): MDHEN, SYDVKM. The CDR3 is made up of 13 amino acids. CDR3 region: CASRPQGRYEQYF. CDR3 in DNA: TGTGCCAGCAGACCCCAGGGGCGGTACGAGCAGTACTTC.

The chain couples TRBV6-6 to TRBJ2-2, with 8 bases fitting TRBD2. The trim removed 6 bases at V and 4 bases at J, leaving 7 bases unmatched. The germline CDR1 and CDR2 sequences are MNHNY and SVGAGI (reference sequence). This CDR3 spans 15 amino acids. In DNA, the CDR3 is TGTGCCAGCAGCTCCCGCGGGGGGAGCACCGGGGAGCTGTTTTTT. Protein sequence: CASSSRGGSTGELFF.

This chain joins TRBV6-5 and TRBJ2-4; 7 bases agree with TRBD2. This CDR3 has 12 amino acids. With 3 bases clipped from V and 15 bases from J, the junction kept 8 bases outside the gene matches. Germline lookup yields CDR1 MNHEY and CDR2 SVGAGI. The CDR3 DNA is TGTGCCAGCAGTTATCAAGGGGAGGGGAGGTACTTC. The encoded protein is CASSYQGEGRYF.

CDR3 residues: CASSLVGEVTGELFF. The CDR3, as DNA: TGTGCCAGCAGCTTAGTAGGGGAGGTGACCGGGGAGCTGTTTTTT. The chain couples TRBV7-9 to TRBJ2-2, with D possibly being TRBD2 (6 bases). The CDR3 spans 15 residues. In germline, CDR1 is SEHNR, CDR2 FQNEAQ (reference sequence). V was trimmed by 1 base and J by 5 bases, leaving 11 bases between them.

This rearrangement joins TRBV11-2 to TRBJ2-5; 7 positions agree with TRBD1. This CDR3 is 14 amino acids long. Trimming removed 4 bases from V and 3 bases from J; junction bases left unmatched: 5. Germline CDR1 is SGHAT and CDR2 is FQNNGV. CDR3 nucleotide sequence: TGTGCCAGCAGCTCTCAGACAGGGAAAGAGACCCAGTACTTC. Its protein product is CASSSQTGKETQYF. Full variable domain (rest looked up from reference TRBV11-2 and TRBJ2-5): EAGVAQSPRYKIIEKRQSVAFWCNPISGHATLYWYQQILGQGPKLLIQFQNNGVVDDSQLPKDRFSAERLKGVDSTLKIQPAKLEDSAVYLCASSSQTGKETQYFGPGTRLLVL.

The chain employs TRBV3-1 (or the pseudogene TRBV3-2) and TRBJ2-3; D is undetermined. Deletions cut 4 bases from V and 6 bases from J, with 8 bases between. The germline CDR1 and CDR2 sequences are LGHDT and YNNKEL (reference sequence). This CDR3 has 12 amino acids. For the CDR3, the DNA is TGTGCCAGCAGCCGGGCCGCGGATACGCAGTATTTT. It is translated as CASSRAADTQYF.

This chain joins TRBV5-4 and TRBJ2-3; possibly TRBD2 for D (5 bases). The V end was cut by 4 bases, the J end by 0 bases, with 15 bases between. Germline CDR1 and CDR2: SGHNT and YYREEE (reference sequence). The CDR3 runs 16 residues. The CDR3 here is CASSAGAVKSTDTQYF. The CDR3 DNA sequence: TGTGCCAGCAGCGCCGGAGCGGTGAAAAGCACAGATACGCAGTATTTT.

The rearrangement joins TRBV7-3 to TRBJ2-1; 8 positions agree with TRBD2. The CDR3 spans 14 residues. V lost 4 bases, J lost 3 bases, and 2 bases stayed unmatched. Germline V gene data show CDR1 as SGHTA and CDR2 as FQGTGA. The CDR3 loop reads CASSSGTSYNEQFF. The CDR3 bases are TGTGCCAGCAGCTCCGGGACTAGCTACAATGAGCAGTTCTTC.

The chain joins TRBV19 to TRBJ1-5, with 7 positions matching TRBD1. CDR3 length: 12 residues. V lost 3 bases and J lost 7; bases outside the gene matches: 0. The germline V gene has CDR1 LNHDA and CDR2 SQIVND (reference sequence). CDR3 residues: CASSIRGQPQHF. As DNA, the CDR3 is TGTGCCAGTAGTATCAGGGGGCAGCCCCAGCATTTT.

The chain employs TRBV5-5 and TRBJ2-7, with TRBD1 identical over 10 bases. Germline V gene sequence: CDR1 SGHKS, CDR2 YYEKEE (reference sequence). J lost 4 bases, V lost 4 bases, and 14 bases had no gene match. This CDR3 region has 17 residues. The CDR3: CASSPSTGGIPPYEQYF. The DNA of the CDR3 is TGTGCCAGCAGCCCTTCGACAGGGGGCATCCCCCCGTACGAGCAGTACTTC.

The rearrangement joins TRBV5-4 to TRBJ1-5, with 7 bases that match TRBD1. Trimming at V came to 4 bases and at J to 2 bases, leaving 12 bases not matched to a gene. Germline CDR1 and CDR2: SGHNT and YYREEE (reference sequence). The CDR3 contains 17 residues. This CDR3 is CASSPGPDRDGNQPQHF. CDR3 DNA: TGTGCCAGCAGCCCGGGGCCCGACAGGGATGGCAATCAGCCCCAGCATTTT.

The genes are TRBV19 and TRBJ2-1; TRBD2 agrees at 7 bases. The CDR3 runs to 11 residues. The trim removed 4 bases at V and 10 bases at J, leaving 1 base unmatched. CDR1 is LNHDA and CDR2 is SQIVND in the germline V gene (reference sequence). The CDR3, as DNA: TGTGCCAGTAGTACCGGGGGGGAGCAGTTCTTC. Its translation is CASSTGGEQFF.

The V and J genes are TRBV23-1 and TRBJ1-5; 7 bases match TRBD1. TRBV23-1 belongs to the ORF category, with a function that is uncertain. The V gene end was trimmed by 0 bases and the J gene end by 7 bases; junction bases not matched to a gene: 9. The CDR3 sequence is 16 residues long. The CDR3 reads CASSQSENRGGQPQHF. DNA for the CDR3: TGCGCCAGCAGTCAATCAGAAAACAGGGGTGGGCAGCCCCAGCATTTT.

The chain carries TRBV2 and TRBJ2-1; TRBD2 matches at 8 bases. CDR1 and CDR2 (germline): SNHLY, FYNNEI. After removal of 8 bases from V and 0 bases from J, the junction contained 24 bases not matched to a gene. The CDR3 consists of 21 residues. This CDR3 is CASGGGPPAGGLQNSYNEQFF. The CDR3 coding sequence is TGTGCCAGCGGGGGGGGCCCTCCCGCGGGGGGTTTGCAGAACTCCTACAATGAGCAGTTCTTC.

This clone was seen just once. The chain employs TRBV5-1 and TRBJ1-5; a weak D match, TRBD1 (5 bases). V shed 4 bases and J shed 3 bases, with 14 bases lying between them. CDR3 size: 15 residues. Germline CDR1 SGHRS, CDR2 YFSETQ. The CDR3, as DNA: TGCGCCAGCAGCAGCGAGGGGAGGGACAATCAGCCCCAGCATTTT. Translating gives CASSSEGRDNQPQHF. Combining the CDR3 with reference TRBV5-1 and TRBJ1-5 gives the whole variable domain KAGVTQTPRYLIKTRGQQVTLSCSPISGHRSVSWYQQTPGQGLQFLFEYFSETQRNKGNFPGRFSGRQFSNSRSEMNVSTLELGDSALYLCASSSEGRDNQPQHFGDGTRLSIL.

This clone has only a few counts. The rearrangement links TRBV4-1 to TRBJ2-5, with TRBD1 identical over 7 bases. The V gene's germline CDR1 is MGHRA and CDR2 YSYEKL. This CDR3 is 17 amino acids long. V lost 1 base to trimming and J lost 5 bases; unmatched junction nucleotides: 13. CDR3: CASSQAPPGQFFETQYF. CDR3 nucleotide sequence: TGCGCCAGCAGCCAAGCCCCCCCGGGACAGTTCTTCGAGACCCAGTACTTC.

J is TRBJ1-1 and V is TRBV21-1. TRBV21-1 is listed as a pseudogene. The CDR3 runs 13 residues. The CDR3 nucleotides read TGTGCCAGCAGCAAAGCGGGGGGCACTGAAGCTTTCTTT. It codes for CASSKAGGTEAFF.

This chain uses TRBV12-5 with TRBJ1-3; no firm D call. This CDR3 contains 14 residues. V was shortened by 6 bases and J by 2 bases, with 11 bases between the two germline ends. Germline assignment: CDR1 LGHNT and CDR2 FRNRAP. CDR3 sequence (DNA): TGTGCTAGTGGGCCCAAAAGCACTGGAAACACCATATATTTT. The encoded protein is CASGPKSTGNTIYF.

V is TRBV5-1 and J is TRBJ1-1; possible D gene TRBD1, 6 bases. This CDR3 is built from 14 residues. The V gene's germline CDR1 is SGHRS and CDR2 YFSETQ. With 3 bases removed from V and 5 bases from J, the gap between germline ends came to 14 bases. CDR3 coding DNA: TGCGCCAGCAGCTGGGGCAGGGGAAGGACTGAAGCTTTCTTT. Protein sequence: CASSWGRGRTEAFF.

The chain uses TRBV4-1 and TRBJ2-1; a weak D match, TRBD1 (6 bases). Germline assignment: CDR1 MGHRA and CDR2 YSYEKL. CDR3 size: 17 residues. Trimming shortened V by 6 bases and J by 8 bases, and 26 bases separated the two germline ends. The CDR3 DNA sequence: TGCGCCAGCAGAGGACTGTCCGGTTTAGGGGGTGAGGATGAGCAGTTCTTC. Translating it yields CASRGLSGLGGEDEQFF.

This chain uses TRBV18 with TRBJ1-2; 7 nucleotides match TRBD1. The CDR3 runs to 17 residues. Germline trimming cut 4 bases from V and 0 bases from J; bases unmatched to any gene: 11. Per germline, CDR1 KGHSH and CDR2 LQKENI. The CDR3 bases are TGTGCCAGCTCACAGGCGATAACAGGGGCTGCTAACTATGGCTACACCTTC. It is translated as CASSQAITGAANYGYTF.

The CDR3 DNA follows: TGTGCCAGCAGCGGGTTCCCGAACACTGAAGCTTTCTTT. Protein: CASSGFPNTEAFF. The gene calls are TRBV27 and TRBJ1-1; no clear D gene. The V gene's germline CDR1 is MNHEY and CDR2 SMNVEV (reference sequence). The length of the CDR3 is 13 residues. Trimming stripped 6 bases from V and 1 base from J, with 9 bases between.

This clone was recorded only once. The V gene is TRBV6-5, the J gene TRBJ1-5; perhaps TRBD1 as D (6 bases). V was clipped by 10 bases and J by 2 bases, with 18 bases between them. Germline lookup yields CDR1 MNHEY and CDR2 SVGAGI. This CDR3 has 15 residues. The DNA for the CDR3 is TGTGCCACCAAAACCGGGGGGCTGGGCAATCAGCCCCAGCATTTT. Amino acids: CATKTGGLGNQPQHF.

The rearrangement links TRBV4-2 to TRBJ1-3; 7 positions match TRBD1. The CDR3 has 17 residues. Germline V gene data show CDR1 as LGHNA and CDR2 as YNFKEQ. Germline trimming cut 1 base from V and 4 bases from J; bases unmatched to any gene: 10. The CDR3 region is CASSQASDRVTGNTIYF. The CDR3 DNA sequence: TGTGCCAGCAGCCAAGCCTCCGACAGGGTAACGGGAAACACCATATATTTT.

The chain combines TRBV10-3 with TRBJ1-1, with D possibly TRBD1 on 6 matching bases. CDR1 ENHRY and CDR2 SYGVKD come from the germline V gene. V was clipped by 3 bases and J by 4 bases, with 9 bases between them. This CDR3 contains 13 residues. CDR3 bases: TGTGCCATCAGTGATCTAGGGGGCACTGAAGCTTTCTTT. This sequence encodes CAISDLGGTEAFF.

This chain joins TRBV6-5 and TRBJ1-1, with a tentative D call TRBD1 (6 bases). Germline lookup yields CDR1 MNHEY and CDR2 SVGAGI. V lost 6 bases and J lost 4, with 9 bases in between. CDR3 length equals 12 residues. The CDR3 sequence is CASRGGVTEAFF. CDR3 DNA sequence: TGTGCCAGCAGAGGGGGAGTCACTGAAGCTTTCTTT.

This clone was recorded only once. The chain uses TRBV7-9 and TRBJ1-1, with TRBD1 matching over 10 bases. V lost 5 bases and J lost 6; bases outside the gene matches: 6. Looked up from germline, CDR1 is SEHNR and CDR2 is FQNEAQ (reference sequence). The CDR3 runs 14 residues. The CDR3 protein is CASSHGQGGSEAFF. Here the CDR3 DNA reads TGTGCCAGCAGCCACGGACAGGGGGGGTCTGAAGCTTTCTTT.

CDR3 loop: CASSTTAGVQEYF. The DNA of the CDR3 is TGTGCCAGTAGTACCACCGCGGGGGTCCAAGAATACTTC. This sequence joins TRBV19 and TRBJ2-5; 7 nucleotides agree with TRBD2. This CDR3 has 13 residues. J lost 14 bases, V lost 4 bases, and 13 bases had no gene match. From germline, CDR1 is LNHDA and CDR2 SQIVND (reference sequence).